The rows below give T cell receptor beta chains drawn from one sample of a study of T-cell reconstitution after alpha-beta-depleted transplantation in children. TCRdb reprocessed the PCR reads with MiXCR, giving one entry per CDR3 protein. The sample yields fewer than 250,000 distinct CDR3 sequences, around a sixth seen once. Sequencing was performed on PBMCs, mostly from graft donor cells, taken 360 days after TCRalphabeta/CD19-depleted stem cell transplant. These receptors were taken from a male patient aged 2 to 10 who had a stem cell transplant for acute lymphoblastic leukemia, so the T cells may come from the graft donor. Each CDR3 is given with its conserved first and last residue. A D gene is named only where the DNA matches it firmly. Clone sizes are given selectively: once, few, many, or a class where the clone is expanded.

TRBD1	TRBV20-1	TRBJ2-7	.	TGCAGTGCTGGAGACAGGGGGTACCCCTACGAGCAGTACTTC	CSAGDRGYPYEQYF
.	TRBV29-1	TRBJ2-1	many	TGCAGCGTTGAATTGGGAATGGGCTACAATGAGCAGTTCTTC	CSVELGMGYNEQFF
.	TRBV2	TRBJ2-1	.	TGTGCCAGCAGTGGACCGCTTAATGAGCAGTTCTTC	CASSGPLNEQFF
TRBD2	TRBV5-1	TRBJ2-1	.	TGCGCCAGCAGCCTAGCGGGCCCCTCCTACAATGAGCAGTTCTTC	CASSLAGPSYNEQFF
TRBD1	TRBV4-3	TRBJ1-1	.	TGCGCCAGCAGCCAAAACCCGGGACAGGGGAACACTGAAGCTTTCTTT	CASSQNPGQGNTEAFF
TRBD1	TRBV20-1	TRBJ1-5	.	TGCAGTGCTAGAGATCTTAGGACAGGGGAAGGTCAGCCCCAGCATTTT	CSARDLRTGEGQPQHF
TRBD2	TRBV20-1	TRBJ2-7	few	TGCAGTGCTGGAGAACTAGCGGCCAGCTCCTACGAGCAGTACTTC	CSAGELAASSYEQYF
.	TRBV7-6	TRBJ2-7	.	TGTGCCAGCAGCGTAGGAGGAGCGATCTCCTACGAGCAGTACTTC	CASSVGGAISYEQYF
.	TRBV12-3/TRBV12-4	TRBJ1-2	.	TGTGCCAGCAGTACACCCCCGGGGTCGGGCTATGGCTACACCTTC	CASSTPPGSGYGYTF
.	TRBV30	TRBJ2-1	.	TGTGCCTGGAGTGGGTCTAGCGATGAGCAGTTCTTC	CAWSGSSDEQFF
.	TRBV7-2	TRBJ2-1	few	TGTGCCAGCAGCTTAAACCTAGACCTTCGGGATGAGCAGTTCTTC	CASSLNLDLRDEQFF
TRBD1	TRBV11-1	TRBJ2-3	few	TGTGCCAGCAGCTTAGAAGGGGGCGCAGATACGCAGTATTTT	CASSLEGGADTQYF
TRBD2	TRBV7-2	TRBJ2-1	.	TGTGCCAGCAGCTTAGCGGGGGGGACTAGCGGGGGCAAAGGGAATGAGCAGTTCTTC	CASSLAGGTSGGKGNEQFF
TRBD2	TRBV20-1	TRBJ2-1	.	TGCAGTGCTAGAGATATTTTGGGCGGGGGGGACAATGAGCAGTTCTTC	CSARDILGGGDNEQFF
.	TRBV27	TRBJ2-4	.	TGTGCCAGCAGTTTGTGGGATGGGGACATTCAGTACTTC	CASSLWDGDIQYF
.	TRBV5-1	TRBJ1-2	.	TGCGCCAGCAGCGTCTCGGCGGGGAGAAACTATGGCTACACCTTC	CASSVSAGRNYGYTF
.	TRBV28	TRBJ1-5	.	TGTGCCAGCAGTTTAGTCGAAGGACTAGGGAATCAGCCCCAGCATTTT	CASSLVEGLGNQPQHF
TRBD2	TRBV4-1	TRBJ2-1	.	TGCGCCAGCAGCCAAGATGAATTGAGCGGGGGTTGGCGTGAGCAGTTCTTC	CASSQDELSGGWREQFF
TRBD1	TRBV3-1	TRBJ1-1	few	TGTGCCAGCAGCTGGACAGGGGGCCGGATGAACACTGAAGCTTTCTTT	CASSWTGGRMNTEAFF
TRBD1	TRBV27	TRBJ2-7	few	TGTGCCAGCGGCTATTCCGGGACAGGGCCCTACGAGCAGTACTTC	CASGYSGTGPYEQYF
.	TRBV3-1	TRBJ2-7	.	TGTGCCAGCAGCCAAGTCGGGGTTTTCTACGAGCAGTACTTC	CASSQVGVFYEQYF
.	TRBV20-1	TRBJ1-6	few	TGCAGTGCTAGAACAGGGACCCACTCTGGTTCACCCCTCCACTTT	CSARTGTHSGSPLHF
.	TRBV30	TRBJ1-4	few	TGTGCCTGGAGCGGACCTGACGTGTTGCTGTTTTTT	CAWSGPDVLLFF
.	TRBV29-1	TRBJ2-7	few	TGCAGCGTTGAACACGACCGCTACGAGCAGTACTTC	CSVEHDRYEQYF
TRBD1	TRBV11-3	TRBJ2-7	few	TGTGCCAGCAGCTCGAGAGACAGGGGGGCCTACGAGCAGTACTTC	CASSSRDRGAYEQYF
TRBD1	TRBV7-9	TRBJ1-1	.	TGTGCCAGCAGCAAGGGGAGAGAACAGGGGGACACTGAAGCTTTCTTT	CASSKGREQGDTEAFF
TRBD1	TRBV5-1	TRBJ1-3	.	TGCGCCAGCAGCTTGGCGGGACCGGGACAGGGAAACACCATATATTTT	CASSLAGPGQGNTIYF
.	TRBV20-1	TRBJ2-3	.	TGCAGTGGCAGGGCGGCAGCAGATACGCAGTATTTT	CSGRAAADTQYF
.	TRBV10-3	TRBJ1-2	.	TGTGCCATCAGTGAAGACAGGAACTATGGCTACACCTTC	CAISEDRNYGYTF
.	TRBV9	TRBJ2-7	.	TGTGCCAGCAGCGTAGGATGGGGCGGCCACGAGCAGTACTTC	CASSVGWGGHEQYF
.	TRBV29-1	TRBJ2-7	.	TGCAGCGTTGGACTAGTTGGGGACGAGCAGTACTTC	CSVGLVGDEQYF
TRBD2	TRBV10-3	TRBJ2-3	.	TGTGCCATCAGTGACCAGGTGGGACTAGCGGCGACAGATACGCAGTATTTT	CAISDQVGLAATDTQYF
.	TRBV19	TRBJ2-1	.	TGTGCCAGTAGTGTGAGGGGGAATTACAATGAGCAGTTCTTC	CASSVRGNYNEQFF
.	TRBV28	TRBJ2-1	.	TGTGCCAGCAGTTTGACACTAGCCTCCGTCTACAATGAGCAGTTCTTC	CASSLTLASVYNEQFF
TRBD2	TRBV20-1	TRBJ2-7	many	TGCAGTGCTAGAGATCAAGCGGGGGTTCTCGAGCAGTACTTC	CSARDQAGVLEQYF
TRBD1	TRBV12-3/TRBV12-4	TRBJ2-7	.	TGTGCCAGCAGTCAGACAGGGTGGTTCTACGAGCAGTACTTC	CASSQTGWFYEQYF
TRBD2	TRBV25-1	TRBJ2-5	few	TGTGCCAGCAGTGAACACACTAGCGGGCAAGAGACCCAGTACTTC	CASSEHTSGQETQYF
.	TRBV29-1	TRBJ1-3	few	TGCAGCGTTAAACAGGAAGGAAACACCATATATTTT	CSVKQEGNTIYF
.	TRBV5-1	TRBJ1-1	.	TGCGCCAGCAAACCTTTGGCCAGCAACACTGAAGCTTTCTTT	CASKPLASNTEAFF
.	TRBV24-1	TRBJ2-6	few	TGTGCCACCAGTGACCCGACAGGTCAACCTATCTCTGGGGCCAACGTCCTGACTTTC	CATSDPTGQPISGANVLTF
TRBD1	TRBV6-1	TRBJ1-4	.	TGTGCCAGCAGAGAGTCAGGGGGTCTTGGTGAAAAACTGTTTTTT	CASRESGGLGEKLFF
TRBD2	TRBV5-1	TRBJ2-5	.	TGCGCCAGCAGCAACATAGCGGGTAATAAGAGAACCCAGTACTTC	CASSNIAGNKRTQYF
.	TRBV29-1	TRBJ2-1	few	TGCAGCGTAACAGGGACAATTCACAATTGGGAGCAGTTCTTC	CSVTGTIHNWEQFF
TRBD2	TRBV4-3	TRBJ2-1	.	TGCGCCAGCAGCCCAATAGCGGGAGCCTCCTACAATGAGCAGTTCTTC	CASSPIAGASYNEQFF
TRBD1	TRBV19	TRBJ1-1	many	TGTGCCAGTAGACCCCAGGGGGCCGCGAACACTGAAGCTTTCTTT	CASRPQGAANTEAFF
.	TRBV18	TRBJ2-7	few	TGTGCCAGCTCACCGTCAGGGATTGCCTACGAGCAGTACTTC	CASSPSGIAYEQYF
.	TRBV18	TRBJ2-2	.	TGTGCCAGCTCACCAGGACTCAACACCGGGGAGCTGTTTTTT	CASSPGLNTGELFF
.	TRBV12-3/TRBV12-4	TRBJ1-1	.	TGTGCCAGCACCGGCCCGGGGCTCATGAACACTGAAGCTTTCTTT	CASTGPGLMNTEAFF
.	TRBV11-1	TRBJ1-5	.	TGTGCCAGCAGCTTAAGTCCGGATCAGCCCCAGCATTTT	CASSLSPDQPQHF
.	TRBV28	TRBJ2-1	.	TGTGCCAGCAGTTGCCACCTAGGGGACTCGACCTACAATGAGCAGTTCTTC	CASSCHLGDSTYNEQFF
TRBD1	TRBV5-1	TRBJ1-1	few	TGCGCCAGCAGCTTGGACAGGGGCACTGAAGCTTTCTTT	CASSLDRGTEAFF
.	TRBV7-9	TRBJ2-2	.	TGTGCCAGCAGCTTAATCGGGCTCACCGGGGAGCTGTTTTTT	CASSLIGLTGELFF
TRBD1	TRBV20-1	TRBJ1-1	few	TGCAGTGCTAGAGGGGACAGGAGTTATAACACTGAAGCTTTCTTT	CSARGDRSYNTEAFF
.	TRBV10-3	TRBJ2-7	.	TGTGCCATCAGTCGAATAACAGGCCTCTACGAGCAGTACTTC	CAISRITGLYEQYF